This T cell receptor beta chain originates from a study of beta chain features in type 1 diabetes. Study-wide background: The examined sorted cells totaled under 120 million across samples. Overall study results and limits: High-TCR-expressing cells could be over-represented by cDNA sequencing.

The entirety of the isolated RNA underwent reverse transcription, so expressed TCRB transcripts were sequenced. Sequencing used immunoSEQ multiplex PCR; TCRdb keeps in-frame clones, though not all of them. The table shows hundreds of thousands of clones, with 15% occurring only once. This CDR3 spans 15 amino acids. V gave up 0 bases and J gave up 2 bases; unmatched junction bases: 3. In germline, CDR1 is SGHTA, CDR2 FQGNSA. In the case of this clone: Its antigen is as yet unknown.

What was sequenced was naive CD4+ T cells from blood. The rearrangement uses TRBV7-2 and TRBJ1-2, with 7 bases identical to TRBD1. The TCR sequence derives from a man between 18 and 29 years old in good health. The CDR3 is CASSLAGQINYGYTF. The CDR3 coding sequence is TGTGCCAGCAGCTTAGCGGGACAGATAAACTATGGCTACACCTTC.